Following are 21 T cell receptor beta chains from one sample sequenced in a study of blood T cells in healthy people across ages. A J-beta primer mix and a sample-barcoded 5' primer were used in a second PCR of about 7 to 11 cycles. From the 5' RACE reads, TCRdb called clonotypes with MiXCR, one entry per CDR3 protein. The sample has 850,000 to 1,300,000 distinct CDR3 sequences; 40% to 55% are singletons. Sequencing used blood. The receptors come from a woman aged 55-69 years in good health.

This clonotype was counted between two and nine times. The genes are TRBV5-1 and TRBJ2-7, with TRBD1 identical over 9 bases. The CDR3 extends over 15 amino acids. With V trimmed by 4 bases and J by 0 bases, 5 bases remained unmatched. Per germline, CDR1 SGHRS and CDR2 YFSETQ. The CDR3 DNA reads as TGCGCCAGCAGCGACGGACAGGGGAGCTCCTACGAGCAGTACTTC. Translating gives CASSDGQGSSYEQYF.

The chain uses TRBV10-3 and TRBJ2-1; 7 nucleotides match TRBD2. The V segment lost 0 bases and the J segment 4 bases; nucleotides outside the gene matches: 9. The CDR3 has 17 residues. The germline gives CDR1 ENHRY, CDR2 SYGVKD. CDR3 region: CAISESVSSGGYNEQFF. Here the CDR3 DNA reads TGTGCCATCAGTGAGTCAGTTTCTAGCGGAGGTTACAATGAGCAGTTCTTC.

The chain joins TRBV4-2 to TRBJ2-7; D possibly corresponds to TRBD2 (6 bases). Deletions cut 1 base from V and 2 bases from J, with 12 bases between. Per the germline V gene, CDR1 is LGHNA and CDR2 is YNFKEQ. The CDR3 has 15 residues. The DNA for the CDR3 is TGTGCCAGCAGCCAAGCCACCGGGACTCCCTACGAGCAGTACTTC. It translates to CASSQATGTPYEQYF.

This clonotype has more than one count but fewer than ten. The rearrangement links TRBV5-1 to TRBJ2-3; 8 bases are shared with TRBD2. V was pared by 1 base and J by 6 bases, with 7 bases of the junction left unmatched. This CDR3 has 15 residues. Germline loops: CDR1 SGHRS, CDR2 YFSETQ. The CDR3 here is CASSLFGRAGDTQYF. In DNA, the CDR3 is TGCGCCAGCAGCTTGTTCGGGAGGGCCGGGGATACGCAGTATTTT.

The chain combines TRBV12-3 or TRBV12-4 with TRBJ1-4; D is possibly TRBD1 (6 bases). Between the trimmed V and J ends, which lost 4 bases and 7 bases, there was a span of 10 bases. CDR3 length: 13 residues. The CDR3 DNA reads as TGTGCCAGCAGTTGGGGGGGCCCTGAAAAACTGTTTTTT. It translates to CASSWGGPEKLFF.

The CDR3 nucleotides read TGTGCCATCAAAGGCCAGGGTCCCGAGCAGTACTTC. Protein: CAIKGQGPEQYF. The rearrangement links TRBV10-3 to TRBJ2-7; D is perhaps TRBD1 (5 bases). The CDR3 is 12 residues long. Trimming left V 7 bases short and J 6 bases short, with 13 bases between. In germline, CDR1 is ENHRY, CDR2 SYGVKD.

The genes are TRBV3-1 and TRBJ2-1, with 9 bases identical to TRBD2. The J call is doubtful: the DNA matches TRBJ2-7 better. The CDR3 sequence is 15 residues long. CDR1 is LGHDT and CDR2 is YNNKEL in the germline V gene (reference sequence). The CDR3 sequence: CASSSGLASYNEQYF. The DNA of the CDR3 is TGTGCCAGCAGCTCGGGACTAGCTTCCTACAATGAGCAGTACTTC.

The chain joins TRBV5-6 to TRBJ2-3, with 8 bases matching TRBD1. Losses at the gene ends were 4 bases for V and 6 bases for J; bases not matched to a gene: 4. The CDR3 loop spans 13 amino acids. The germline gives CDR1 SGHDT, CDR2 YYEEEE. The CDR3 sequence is CASSRTGWDTQYF. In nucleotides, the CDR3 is TGTGCCAGCAGCCGGACAGGGTGGGATACGCAGTATTTT. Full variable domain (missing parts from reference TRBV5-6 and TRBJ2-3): DAGVTQSPTHLIKTRGQQVTLRCSPKSGHDTVSWYQQALGQGPQFIFQYYEEEERQRGNFPDRFSGHQFPNYSSELNVNALLLGDSALYLCASSRTGWDTQYFGPGTRLTVL.

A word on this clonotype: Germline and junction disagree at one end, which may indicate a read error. The CDR3 protein is CASSYSESPDNEQFF. CDR3 nucleotides: TGTGCCAGCAGCTACTCGGAATCCCCCGACAATGAGCAGTTCTTC. This chain links TRBV6-5 with TRBJ2-1; D gene uncertain. This CDR3 is 15 amino acids long. Germline CDR1 reads MNHEY; CDR2 reads SVGAGI.

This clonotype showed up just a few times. The CDR3 region is CSASGLWGRENIQYF. In nucleotides, the CDR3 is TGCAGTGCTAGTGGGCTTTGGGGGAGGGAAAACATTCAGTACTTC. V usage is TRBV20-1 and J usage is TRBJ2-4, with 7 bases identical to TRBD2. Germline lookup yields CDR1 DFQATT and CDR2 SNEGSKA (reference sequence). With V trimmed by 3 bases and J by 5 bases, 10 bases remained unmatched. CDR3 length: 15 amino acids.

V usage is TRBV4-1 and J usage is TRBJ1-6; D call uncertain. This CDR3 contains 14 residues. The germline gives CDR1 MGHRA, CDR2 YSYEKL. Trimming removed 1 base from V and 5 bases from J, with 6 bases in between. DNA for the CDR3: TGCGCCAGCAGCCAAGCAAGGAATAATTCACCCCTCCACTTT. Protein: CASSQARNNSPLHF.

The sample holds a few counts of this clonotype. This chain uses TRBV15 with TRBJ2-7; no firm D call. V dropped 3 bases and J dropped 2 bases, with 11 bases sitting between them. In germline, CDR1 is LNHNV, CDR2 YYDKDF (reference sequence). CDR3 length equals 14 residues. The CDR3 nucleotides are TGTGCCACCAGCAGCGAGAGAGTAACCTACGAGCAGTACTTC. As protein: CATSSERVTYEQYF.

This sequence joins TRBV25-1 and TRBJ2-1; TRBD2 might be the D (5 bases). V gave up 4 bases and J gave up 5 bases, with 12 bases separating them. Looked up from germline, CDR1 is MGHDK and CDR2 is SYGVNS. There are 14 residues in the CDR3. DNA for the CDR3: TGTGCCAGCAGTGGCCGGGATCCAAACAATGAGCAGTTCTTC. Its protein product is CASSGRDPNNEQFF.

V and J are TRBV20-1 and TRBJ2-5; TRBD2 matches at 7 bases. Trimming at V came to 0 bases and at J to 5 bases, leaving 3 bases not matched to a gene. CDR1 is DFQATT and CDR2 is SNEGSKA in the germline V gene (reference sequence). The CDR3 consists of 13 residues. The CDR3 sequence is CSARDGRDETQYF. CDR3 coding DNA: TGCAGTGCTAGAGATGGGAGGGACGAGACCCAGTACTTC.

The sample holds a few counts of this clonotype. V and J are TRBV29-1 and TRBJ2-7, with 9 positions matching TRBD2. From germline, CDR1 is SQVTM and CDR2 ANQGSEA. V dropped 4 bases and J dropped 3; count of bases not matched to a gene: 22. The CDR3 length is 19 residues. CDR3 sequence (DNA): TGCAGCGTTGCCGCTGATGGAGCGGGAGGCGCCGATCCGGGCTACGAGCAGTACTTC. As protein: CSVAADGAGGADPGYEQYF.

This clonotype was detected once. CDR3 residues: CASSLAGTVSGGYTF. CDR3 sequence (DNA): TGTGCCAGCAGTTTAGCCGGGACAGTCTCCGGGGGCTACACCTTC. The chain carries TRBV27 and TRBJ1-2, with TRBD1 identical over 7 bases. Germline V gene data show CDR1 as MNHEY and CDR2 as SMNVEV (reference sequence). V shed 2 bases, J shed 8 bases, and the junction held 11 bases outside the gene matches. CDR3 size: 15 residues.

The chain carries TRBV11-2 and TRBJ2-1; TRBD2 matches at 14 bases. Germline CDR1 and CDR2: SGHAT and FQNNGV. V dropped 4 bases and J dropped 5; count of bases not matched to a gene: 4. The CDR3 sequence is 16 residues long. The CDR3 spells CASSWGLAGAHNEQFF. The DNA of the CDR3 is TGTGCCAGCAGCTGGGGACTAGCGGGAGCCCACAATGAGCAGTTCTTC.

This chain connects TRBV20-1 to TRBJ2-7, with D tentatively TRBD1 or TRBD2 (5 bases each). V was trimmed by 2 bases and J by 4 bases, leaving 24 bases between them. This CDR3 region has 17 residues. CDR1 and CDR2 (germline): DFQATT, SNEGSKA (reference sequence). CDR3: CSARRPRSGTPYYEQYF. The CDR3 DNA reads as TGCAGTGCTAGAAGGCCAAGATCAGGGACCCCCTATTACGAGCAGTACTTC.

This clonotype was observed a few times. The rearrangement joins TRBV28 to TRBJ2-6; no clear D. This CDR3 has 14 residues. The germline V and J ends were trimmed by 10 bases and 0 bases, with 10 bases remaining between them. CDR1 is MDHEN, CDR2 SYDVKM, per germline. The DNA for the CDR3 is TGTGCCACCGAACAGAGCTCTGGGGCCAACGTCCTGACTTTC. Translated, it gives CATEQSSGANVLTF. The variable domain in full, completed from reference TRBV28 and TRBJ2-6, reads DVKVTQSSRYLVKRTGEKVFLECVQDMDHENMFWYRQDPGLGLRLIYFSYDVKMKEKGDIPEGYSVSREKKERFSLILESASTNQTSMYLCATEQSSGANVLTFGAGSRLTVL.

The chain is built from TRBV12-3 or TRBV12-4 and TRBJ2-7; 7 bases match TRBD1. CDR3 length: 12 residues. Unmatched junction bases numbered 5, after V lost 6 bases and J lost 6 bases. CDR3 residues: CASSPDRTEQYF. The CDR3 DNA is TGTGCCAGCAGCCCGGACAGGACCGAGCAGTACTTC.

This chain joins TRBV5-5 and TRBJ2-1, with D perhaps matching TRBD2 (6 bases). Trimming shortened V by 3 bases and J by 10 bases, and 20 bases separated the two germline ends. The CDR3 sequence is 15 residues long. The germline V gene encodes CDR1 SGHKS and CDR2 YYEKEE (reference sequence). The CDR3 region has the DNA TGTGCCAGCAGCTCCACGGCGGGACGTCCGGGAGAGCAGTTCTTC. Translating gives CASSSTAGRPGEQFF.